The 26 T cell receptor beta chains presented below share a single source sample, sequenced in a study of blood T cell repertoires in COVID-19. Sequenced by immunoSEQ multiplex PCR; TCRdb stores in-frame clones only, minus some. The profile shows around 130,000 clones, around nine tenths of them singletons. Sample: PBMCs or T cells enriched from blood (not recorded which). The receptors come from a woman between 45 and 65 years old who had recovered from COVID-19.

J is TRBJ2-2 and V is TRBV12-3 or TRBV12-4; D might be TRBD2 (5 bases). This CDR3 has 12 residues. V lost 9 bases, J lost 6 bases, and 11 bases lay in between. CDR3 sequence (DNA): TGTGCCAGTACTGAGGGAGCCGGGGAGCTGTTTTTT. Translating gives CASTEGAGELFF.

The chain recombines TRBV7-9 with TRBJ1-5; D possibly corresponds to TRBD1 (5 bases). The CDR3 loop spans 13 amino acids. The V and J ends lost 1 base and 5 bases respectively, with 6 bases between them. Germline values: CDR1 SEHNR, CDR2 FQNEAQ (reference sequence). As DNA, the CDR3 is TGTGCCAGCAGCTTAGACAGGTATCAGCCCCAGCATTTT. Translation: CASSLDRYQPQHF.

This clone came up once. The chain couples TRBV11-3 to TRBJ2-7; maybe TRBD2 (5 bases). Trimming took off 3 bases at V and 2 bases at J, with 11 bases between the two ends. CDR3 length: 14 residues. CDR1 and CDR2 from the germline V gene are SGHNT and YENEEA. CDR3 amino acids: CASSLGDGTYEQYF. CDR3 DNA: TGTGCCAGCAGCTTGGGTGACGGGACCTACGAGCAGTACTTC.

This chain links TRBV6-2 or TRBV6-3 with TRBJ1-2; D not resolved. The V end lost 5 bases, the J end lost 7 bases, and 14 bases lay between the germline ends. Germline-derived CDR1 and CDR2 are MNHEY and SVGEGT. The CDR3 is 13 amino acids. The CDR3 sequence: CASSRTGPPGYTF. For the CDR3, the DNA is TGTGCCAGCAGTCGGACTGGCCCCCCTGGCTACACCTTC.

The CDR3 DNA is TGTGCCAGCATCGGGTGGGGGGACACTGAAGCTTTCTTT. Encoded protein: CASIGWGDTEAFF. The chain joins TRBV6-5 to TRBJ1-1; the D gene is possibly TRBD1 (5 bases). The CDR3 totals 13 residues. V was cut by 7 bases and J by 3 bases, with 12 bases left in between. Looked up from germline, CDR1 is MNHEY and CDR2 is SVGAGI.

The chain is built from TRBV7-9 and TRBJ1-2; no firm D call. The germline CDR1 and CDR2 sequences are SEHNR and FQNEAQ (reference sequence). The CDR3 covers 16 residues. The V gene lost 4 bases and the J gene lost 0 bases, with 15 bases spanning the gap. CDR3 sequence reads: CASSSHYVGANYGYTF. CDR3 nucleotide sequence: TGTGCCAGCAGCTCCCACTATGTCGGTGCTAACTATGGCTACACCTTC.

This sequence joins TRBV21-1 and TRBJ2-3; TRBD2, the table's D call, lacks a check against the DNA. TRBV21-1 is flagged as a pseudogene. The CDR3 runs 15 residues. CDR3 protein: CASSKVAGGKDTQYF. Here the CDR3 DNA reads TGTGCCAGCAGCAAAGTGGCGGGGGGGAAAGATACGCAGTATTTT.

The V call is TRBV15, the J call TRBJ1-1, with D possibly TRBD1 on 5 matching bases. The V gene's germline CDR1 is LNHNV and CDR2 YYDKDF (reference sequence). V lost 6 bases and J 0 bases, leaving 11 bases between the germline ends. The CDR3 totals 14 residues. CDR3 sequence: CATRVRTMNTEAFF. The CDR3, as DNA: TGTGCCACCAGGGTCCGGACAATGAACACTGAAGCTTTCTTT.

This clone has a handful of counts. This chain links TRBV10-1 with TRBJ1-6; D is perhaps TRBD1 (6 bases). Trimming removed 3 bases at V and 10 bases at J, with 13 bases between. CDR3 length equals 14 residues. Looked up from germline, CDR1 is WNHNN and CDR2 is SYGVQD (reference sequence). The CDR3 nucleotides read TGCGCCAGCAGTGAATGGACAGAAGGCTCACCCCTCCACTTT. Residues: CASSEWTEGSPLHF.

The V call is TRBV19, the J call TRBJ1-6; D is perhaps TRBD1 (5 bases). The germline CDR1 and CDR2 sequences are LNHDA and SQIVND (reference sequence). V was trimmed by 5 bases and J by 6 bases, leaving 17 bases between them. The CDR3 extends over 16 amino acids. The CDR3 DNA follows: TGTGCCAGTAGTGACGACAGCGCTTGGGGTAATTCACCCCTCCACTTT. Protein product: CASSDDSAWGNSPLHF.

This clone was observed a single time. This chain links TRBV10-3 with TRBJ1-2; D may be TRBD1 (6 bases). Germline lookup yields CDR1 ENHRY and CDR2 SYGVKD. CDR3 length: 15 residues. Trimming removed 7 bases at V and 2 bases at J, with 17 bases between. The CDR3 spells CAITSAGTQNYGYTF. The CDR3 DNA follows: TGTGCCATCACCTCGGCCGGGACACAAAACTATGGCTACACCTTC.

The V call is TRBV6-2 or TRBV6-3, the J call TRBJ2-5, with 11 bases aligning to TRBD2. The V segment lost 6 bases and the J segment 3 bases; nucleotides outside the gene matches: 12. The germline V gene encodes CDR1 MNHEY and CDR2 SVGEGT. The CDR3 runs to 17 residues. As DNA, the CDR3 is TGTGCCAGCAGCCGAAGAATTCCACTAGCGGGGGAAGAGACCCAGTACTTC. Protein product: CASSRRIPLAGEETQYF.

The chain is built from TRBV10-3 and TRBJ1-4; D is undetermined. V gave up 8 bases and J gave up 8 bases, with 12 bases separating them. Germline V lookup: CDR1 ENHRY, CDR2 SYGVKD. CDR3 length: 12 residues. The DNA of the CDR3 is TGTGCCATCTCCCAGGTTGGGGAAAAACTGTTTTTT. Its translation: CAISQVGEKLFF.

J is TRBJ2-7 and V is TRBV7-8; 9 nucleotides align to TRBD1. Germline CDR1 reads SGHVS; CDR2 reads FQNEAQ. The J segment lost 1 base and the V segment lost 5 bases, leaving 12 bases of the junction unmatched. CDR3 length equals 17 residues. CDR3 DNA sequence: TGTGCCAGCAGCCTGAACGGACAGGGGCCGATATCCTACGAGCAGTACTTC. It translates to CASSLNGQGPISYEQYF.

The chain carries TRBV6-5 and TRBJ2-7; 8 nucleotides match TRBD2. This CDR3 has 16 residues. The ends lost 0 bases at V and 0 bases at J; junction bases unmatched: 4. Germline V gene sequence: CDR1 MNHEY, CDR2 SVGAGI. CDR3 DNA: TGTGCCAGCAGTTACTCGACCGGGGGGGGCTCCTACGAGCAGTACTTC. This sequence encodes CASSYSTGGGSYEQYF.

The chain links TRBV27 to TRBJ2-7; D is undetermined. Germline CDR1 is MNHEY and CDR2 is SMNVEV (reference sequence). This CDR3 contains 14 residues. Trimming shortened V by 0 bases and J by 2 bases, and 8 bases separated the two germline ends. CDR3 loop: CASSLSLGPYEQYF. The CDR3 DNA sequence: TGTGCCAGCAGTTTATCTCTCGGTCCCTACGAGCAGTACTTC.

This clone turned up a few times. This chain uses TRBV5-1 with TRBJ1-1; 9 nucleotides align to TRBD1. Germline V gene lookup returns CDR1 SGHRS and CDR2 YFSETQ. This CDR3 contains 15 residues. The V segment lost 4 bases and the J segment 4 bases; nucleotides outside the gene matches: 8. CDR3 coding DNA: TGCGCCAGCAGCGGAAAACAGGGGGCTGGCACTGAAGCTTTCTTT. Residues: CASSGKQGAGTEAFF.

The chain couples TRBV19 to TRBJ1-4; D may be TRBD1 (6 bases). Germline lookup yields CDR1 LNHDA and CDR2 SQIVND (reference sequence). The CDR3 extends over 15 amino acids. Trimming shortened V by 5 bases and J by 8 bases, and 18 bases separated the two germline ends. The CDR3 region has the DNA TGTGCCAGTAGTTCCCGCGGCGGGGGGCGAGAAAAACTGTTTTTT. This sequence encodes CASSSRGGGREKLFF.

The CDR3 region is CASSLNWRVDTEAFF. In nucleotides, the CDR3 is TGTGCCAGCAGTTTGAATTGGCGGGTCGACACTGAAGCTTTCTTT. The V call is TRBV27, the J call TRBJ1-1; no clear D gene. CDR1 and CDR2 (germline): MNHEY, SMNVEV (reference sequence). V lost 3 bases, J lost 3 bases, and 14 bases lay in between. CDR3 length equals 15 residues.

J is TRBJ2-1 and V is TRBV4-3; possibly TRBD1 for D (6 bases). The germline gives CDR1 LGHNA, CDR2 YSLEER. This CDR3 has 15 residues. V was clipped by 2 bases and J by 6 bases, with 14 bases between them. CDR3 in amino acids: CASSQSLQGGNEQFF. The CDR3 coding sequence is TGCGCCAGCAGCCAATCGTTACAAGGGGGCAATGAGCAGTTCTTC.

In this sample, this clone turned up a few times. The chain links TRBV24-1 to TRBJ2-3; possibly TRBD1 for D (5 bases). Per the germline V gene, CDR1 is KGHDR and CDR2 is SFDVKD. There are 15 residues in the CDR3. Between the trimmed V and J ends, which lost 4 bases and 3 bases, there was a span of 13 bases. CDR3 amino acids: CATSEPAAGTDTQYF. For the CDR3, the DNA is TGTGCCACCAGTGAGCCGGCCGCAGGGACAGATACGCAGTATTTT.

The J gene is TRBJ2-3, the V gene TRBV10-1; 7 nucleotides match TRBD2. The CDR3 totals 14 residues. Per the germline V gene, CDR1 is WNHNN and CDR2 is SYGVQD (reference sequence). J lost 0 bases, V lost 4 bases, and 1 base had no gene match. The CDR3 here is CASSGGGSTDTQYF. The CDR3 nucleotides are TGCGCCAGCAGTGGGGGGGGAAGCACAGATACGCAGTATTTT.

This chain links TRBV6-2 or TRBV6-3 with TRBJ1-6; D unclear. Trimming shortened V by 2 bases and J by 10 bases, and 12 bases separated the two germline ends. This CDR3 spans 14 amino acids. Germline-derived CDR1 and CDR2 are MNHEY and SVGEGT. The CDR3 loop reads CASSYAGRRSPLHF. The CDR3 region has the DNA TGTGCCAGCAGTTACGCCGGGAGGCGGTCACCCCTCCACTTT.

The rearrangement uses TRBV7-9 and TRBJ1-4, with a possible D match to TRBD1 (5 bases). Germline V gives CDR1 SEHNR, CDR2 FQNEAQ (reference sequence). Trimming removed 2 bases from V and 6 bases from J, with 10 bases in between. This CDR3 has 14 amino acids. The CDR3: CASSLTQGDEKLFF. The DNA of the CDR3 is TGTGCCAGCAGCTTAACGCAAGGGGATGAAAAACTGTTTTTT.

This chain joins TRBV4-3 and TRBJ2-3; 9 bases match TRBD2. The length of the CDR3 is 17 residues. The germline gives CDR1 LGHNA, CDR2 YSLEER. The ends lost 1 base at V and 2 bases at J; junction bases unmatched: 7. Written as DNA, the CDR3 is TGCGCCAGCAGCCAAGGAGTTGCTAGCGGGGTCACAGATACGCAGTATTTT. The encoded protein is CASSQGVASGVTDTQYF.

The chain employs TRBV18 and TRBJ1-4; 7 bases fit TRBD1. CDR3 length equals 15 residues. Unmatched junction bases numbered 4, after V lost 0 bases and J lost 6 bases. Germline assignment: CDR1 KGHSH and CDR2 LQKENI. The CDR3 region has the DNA TGTGCCAGCTCACCACCGGCACAGGGGTATGAAAAACTGTTTTTT. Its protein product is CASSPPAQGYEKLFF.